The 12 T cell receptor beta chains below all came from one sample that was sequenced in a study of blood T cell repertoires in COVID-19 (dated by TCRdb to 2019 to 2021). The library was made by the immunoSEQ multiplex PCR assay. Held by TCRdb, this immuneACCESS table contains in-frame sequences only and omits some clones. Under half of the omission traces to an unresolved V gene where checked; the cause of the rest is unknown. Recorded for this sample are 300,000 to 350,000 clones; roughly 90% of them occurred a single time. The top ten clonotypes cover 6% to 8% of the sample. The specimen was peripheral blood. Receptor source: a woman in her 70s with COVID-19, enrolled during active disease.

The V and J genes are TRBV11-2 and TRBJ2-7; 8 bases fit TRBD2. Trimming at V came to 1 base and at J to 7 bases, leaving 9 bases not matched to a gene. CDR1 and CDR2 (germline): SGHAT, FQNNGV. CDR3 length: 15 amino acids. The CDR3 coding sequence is TGTGCCAGCAGCTTAGCGGGGGGGTCCGGCGGAGAGCAGTACTTC. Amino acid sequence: CASSLAGGSGGEQYF.

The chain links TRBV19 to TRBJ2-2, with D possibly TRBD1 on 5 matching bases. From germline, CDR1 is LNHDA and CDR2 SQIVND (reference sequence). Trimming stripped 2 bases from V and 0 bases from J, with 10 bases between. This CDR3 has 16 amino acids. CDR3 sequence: CASSIRGLTNTGELFF. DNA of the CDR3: TGTGCCAGTAGTATAAGGGGCCTTACGAACACCGGGGAGCTGTTTTTT.

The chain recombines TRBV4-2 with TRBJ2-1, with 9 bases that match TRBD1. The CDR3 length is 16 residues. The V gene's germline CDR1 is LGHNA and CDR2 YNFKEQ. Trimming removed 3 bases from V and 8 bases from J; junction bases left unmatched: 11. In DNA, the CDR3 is TGTGCCAGCAGCCATGCAGCGGGGACAGGGAGCTATGAGCAGTTCTTC. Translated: CASSHAAGTGSYEQFF.

This CDR3 reads CATRTGSNSYEQYF. Here the CDR3 DNA reads TGTGCCACCCGGACAGGCTCGAACTCCTACGAGCAGTACTTC. The V and J genes are TRBV28 and TRBJ2-7, with 7 bases fitting TRBD1. CDR1 MDHEN and CDR2 SYDVKM come from the germline V gene. This CDR3 has 14 residues. Trimming at V came to 10 bases and at J to 0 bases, leaving 9 bases not matched to a gene.

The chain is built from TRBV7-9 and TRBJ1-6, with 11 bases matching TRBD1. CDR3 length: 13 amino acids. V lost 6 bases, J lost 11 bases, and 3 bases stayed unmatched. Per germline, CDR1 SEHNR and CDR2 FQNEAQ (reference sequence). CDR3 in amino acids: CASRGQGDAPLHF. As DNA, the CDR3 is TGTGCCAGCAGGGGACAGGGGGACGCACCCCTCCACTTT.

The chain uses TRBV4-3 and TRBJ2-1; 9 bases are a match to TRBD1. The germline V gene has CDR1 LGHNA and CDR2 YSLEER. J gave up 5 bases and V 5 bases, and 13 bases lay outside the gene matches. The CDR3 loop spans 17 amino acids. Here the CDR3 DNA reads TGCGCCAGCAGCGCCCCCGAGGACAGGGGTATTCACAATGAGCAGTTCTTC. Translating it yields CASSAPEDRGIHNEQFF.

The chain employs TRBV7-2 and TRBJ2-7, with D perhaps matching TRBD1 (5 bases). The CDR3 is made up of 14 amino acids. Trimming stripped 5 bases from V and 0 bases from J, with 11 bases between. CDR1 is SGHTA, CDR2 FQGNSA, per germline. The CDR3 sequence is CASSERQSSYEQYF. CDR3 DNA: TGTGCCAGCAGCGAGAGACAGTCCTCCTACGAGCAGTACTTC.

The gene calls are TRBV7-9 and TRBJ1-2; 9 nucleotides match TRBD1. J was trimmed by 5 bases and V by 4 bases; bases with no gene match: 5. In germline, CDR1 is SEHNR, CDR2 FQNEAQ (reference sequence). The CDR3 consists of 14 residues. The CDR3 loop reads CASSSSGQGYGYTF. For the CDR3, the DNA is TGTGCCAGCAGCTCCTCCGGACAGGGGTATGGCTACACCTTC.

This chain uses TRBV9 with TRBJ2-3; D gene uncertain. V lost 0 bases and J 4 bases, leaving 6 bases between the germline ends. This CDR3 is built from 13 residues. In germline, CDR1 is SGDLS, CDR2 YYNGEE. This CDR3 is CASSVGPPDTQYF. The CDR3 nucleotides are TGTGCCAGCAGCGTAGGGCCCCCAGATACGCAGTATTTT.

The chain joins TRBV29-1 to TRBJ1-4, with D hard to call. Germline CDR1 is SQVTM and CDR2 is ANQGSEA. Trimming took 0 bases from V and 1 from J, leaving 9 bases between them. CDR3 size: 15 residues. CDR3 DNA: TGCAGCGTTGAAGATTGGGAGGGAACTAATGAAAAACTGTTTTTT. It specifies CSVEDWEGTNEKLFF.

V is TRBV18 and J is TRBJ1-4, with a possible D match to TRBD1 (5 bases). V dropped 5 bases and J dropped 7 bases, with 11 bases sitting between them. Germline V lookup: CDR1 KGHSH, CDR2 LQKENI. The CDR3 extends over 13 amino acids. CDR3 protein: CASSVGASEKLFF. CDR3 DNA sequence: TGTGCCAGCTCAGTAGGGGCTAGTGAAAAACTGTTTTTT.

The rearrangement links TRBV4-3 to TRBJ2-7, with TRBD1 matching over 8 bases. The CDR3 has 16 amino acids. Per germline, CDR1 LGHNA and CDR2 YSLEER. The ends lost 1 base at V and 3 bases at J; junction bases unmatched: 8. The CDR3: CASSQGEGTGYYEQYF. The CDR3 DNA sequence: TGCGCCAGCAGCCAAGGGGAAGGGACAGGATACTACGAGCAGTACTTC.